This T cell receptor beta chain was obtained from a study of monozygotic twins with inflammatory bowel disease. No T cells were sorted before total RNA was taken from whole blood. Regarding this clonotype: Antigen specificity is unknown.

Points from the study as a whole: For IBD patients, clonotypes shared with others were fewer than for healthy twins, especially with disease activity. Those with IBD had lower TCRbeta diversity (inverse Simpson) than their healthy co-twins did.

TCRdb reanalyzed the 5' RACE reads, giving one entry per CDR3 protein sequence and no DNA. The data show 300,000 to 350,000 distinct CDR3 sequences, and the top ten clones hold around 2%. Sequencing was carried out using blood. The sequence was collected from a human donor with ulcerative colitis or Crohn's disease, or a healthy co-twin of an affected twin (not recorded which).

The CDR3 reads CASSQNPYEQYF. This chain connects TRBV5-1 to TRBJ2-7. The CDR3 is 12 amino acids. Germline V CDR1 and CDR2: SGHRS, YFSETQ.